This TCR beta chain was recovered during a study of OX40 agonist ivuxolimab in advanced cancers. V lost 4 bases to trimming and J lost 13 bases; unmatched junction nucleotides: 8. Germline V lookup: CDR1 MDHEN, CDR2 SYDVKM. The CDR3 sequence is 13 residues long. The table came from immunoSEQ multiplex PCR; TCRdb's copy has only in-frame clones and leaves some out. The sample includes approximately 59,000 clones, approximately 88% seen only once; the top ten take about 3.5%. The TCR sequence derives from an adult with an advanced solid tumor such as melanoma, head and neck, liver or kidney cancer. The chain joins TRBV28 to TRBJ2-5; the match to TRBD2 covers 11 bases. This specimen was CD4+ or CD8+ T cells sorted from blood, taken in a trial of the OX40 agonist ivuxolimab. The CDR3 loop reads CASSSPLLAGAYF. In DNA, the CDR3 is TGTGCCAGCAGTTCCCCCCTACTAGCGGGGGCGTACTTC.